This T cell receptor (beta chain) was recorded in a study of blood T cell repertoires in COVID-19. Across the study: Collection of acute and convalescent COVID-19 samples took place in the United States, Italy and Spain. PBMCs, B-cell-depleted T cells, or T cells were the source of the cDNA or gDNA that made up the material.

Original handling: Amplification of reference gene primers provided the estimated nucleated cell counts. Sequenced by immunoSEQ multiplex PCR; TCRdb stores in-frame clones only, minus some. The V and J calls and the clone size are those of that table, but D and trimming were determined from the DNA. This sample has 150,000 to 200,000 clones, with approximately 88% found just once. This clonotype was sampled from a woman in her thirties with acute or convalescent COVID-19. Sequenced input: peripheral blood.

CDR3 sequence (DNA): TGTGCCAGCACAAACTCTTACTACGAGCAGTACTTC. It encodes CASTNSYYEQYF. The genes are TRBV2 and TRBJ2-7; D is unclear. Looked up from germline, CDR1 is SNHLY and CDR2 is FYNNEI. The CDR3 spans 12 residues. The V and J ends lost 7 bases and 3 bases respectively, with 10 bases between them.